This entry lists 23 T cell receptor beta chains sequenced from one sample in a study of cytomegalovirus exposure and HLA in healthy donors. PCR was performed using 60 Vbeta and 13 Jbeta primers. Generated by immunoSEQ multiplex PCR, the TCRdb table keeps only in-frame clones and is missing some. The repertoire holds 55,000 or so clones, with approximately 84% as singletons. Specimen: PBMCs. These receptors originate from a man aged 50-60 years in good health and CMV-seronegative.

This rearrangement joins TRBV27 to TRBJ2-7; 7 bases are shared with TRBD1. This CDR3 has 16 amino acids. Germline V gives CDR1 MNHEY, CDR2 SMNVEV (reference sequence). The trim removed 2 bases at V and 3 bases at J, leaving 10 bases unmatched. CDR3 nucleotide sequence: TGTGCCAGCAGTTTACTTGGACAGGCGACTTTCTACGAGCAGTACTTC. Residues: CASSLLGQATFYEQYF.

The chain employs TRBV19 and TRBJ2-1; D not certain. V shed 3 bases and J shed 9 bases, with 15 bases lying between them. CDR1 is LNHDA and CDR2 is SQIVND in the germline V gene (reference sequence). The CDR3 length is 14 residues. Here the CDR3 DNA reads TGTGCCAGTAGTATCGGCACTTGGGCCGTTGAGCAGTTCTTC. Protein product: CASSIGTWAVEQFF.

J is TRBJ2-1 and V is TRBV6-5; 8 bases are shared with TRBD2. CDR3 size: 15 residues. The V segment lost 3 bases and the J segment 4 bases; nucleotides outside the gene matches: 5. Germline CDR1 reads MNHEY; CDR2 reads SVGAGI. The DNA for the CDR3 is TGTGCCAGCAGTTATCACAGCGGGGGATACAATGAGCAGTTCTTC. It codes for CASSYHSGGYNEQFF.

V usage is TRBV19 and J usage is TRBJ1-3; D unclear. V was cut by 4 bases and J by 2 bases, with 27 bases left in between. The CDR3 extends over 20 amino acids. Germline CDR1 reads LNHDA; CDR2 reads SQIVND (reference sequence). CDR3 sequence: CASSTPGPLQYWRAGNTIYF. The CDR3, as DNA: TGTGCCAGTAGTACCCCCGGCCCGCTCCAGTATTGGAGGGCTGGAAACACCATATATTTT.

This sequence joins TRBV13 and TRBJ2-5; TRBD2 matches 10 bases. The CDR3 loop spans 18 amino acids. The trim removed 3 bases at V and 2 bases at J, leaving 12 bases unmatched. CDR1 and CDR2 (germline): PRHDT, FYEKMQ (reference sequence). CDR3 coding DNA: TGTGCCAGCAGCTTGGAAATAGCGGGGGGTAGAGATCAAGAGACCCAGTACTTC. It translates to CASSLEIAGGRDQETQYF. Using reference TRBV13 and TRBJ2-5 for the parts outside the CDR3, the full variable domain is AAGVIQSPRHLIKEKRETATLKCYPIPRHDTVYWYQQGPGQDPQFLISFYEKMQSDKGSIPDRFSAQQFSDYHSELNMSSLELGDSALYFCASSLEIAGGRDQETQYFGPGTRLLVL.

The chain couples TRBV5-1 to TRBJ2-3, with TRBD2 matching over 11 bases. The CDR3 is 16 amino acids. The V gene end was trimmed by 4 bases and the J gene end by 4 bases; junction bases not matched to a gene: 8. From germline, CDR1 is SGHRS and CDR2 YFSETQ. CDR3 coding DNA: TGCGCCAGCAGCGCGAGCCCTAGCGGGGGGTCAGATACGCAGTATTTT. Translating gives CASSASPSGGSDTQYF.

The J gene is TRBJ2-3, the V gene TRBV5-6; weak D call: TRBD1 (8 bases). Germline V gene data show CDR1 as SGHDT and CDR2 as YYEEEE. V shed 6 bases and J shed 4 bases, with 18 bases lying between them. There are 15 residues in the CDR3. The CDR3 DNA is TGTGCCAGCACATACAGGGGGGGCGAAGCAGATACGCAGTATTTT. This encodes CASTYRGGEADTQYF.

The J gene is TRBJ1-3, the V gene TRBV29-1; no clear D gene. V was clipped by 6 bases and J by 0 bases, with 12 bases between them. The CDR3 loop spans 14 amino acids. CDR1 is SQVTM, CDR2 ANQGSEA, per germline. The CDR3 sequence is CSVTRANSGNTIYF. CDR3 in DNA: TGCAGCGTAACTAGGGCTAACTCTGGAAACACCATATATTTT.

The chain recombines TRBV9 with TRBJ2-3; 9 positions agree with TRBD2. This CDR3 has 15 residues. The germline V gene has CDR1 SGDLS and CDR2 YYNGEE. V dropped 4 bases and J dropped 3; count of bases not matched to a gene: 6. The chain's CDR3 is CASSLGSGGTDTQYF. CDR3 nucleotides: TGTGCCAGCAGCCTGGGTAGCGGGGGTACAGATACGCAGTATTTT.

The genes are TRBV28 and TRBJ2-4; 7 bases are shared with TRBD1. Germline V CDR1 and CDR2: MDHEN, SYDVKM. The CDR3 covers 14 residues. Germline trimming cut 5 bases from V and 6 bases from J; bases unmatched to any gene: 7. The CDR3 loop is CASSDRTGSNIQYF. As DNA, the CDR3 is TGTGCCAGCAGTGACCGGACAGGATCAAACATTCAGTACTTC. The entire variable domain, with the rest obtained from reference TRBV28 and TRBJ2-4, is as follows: DVKVTQSSRYLVKRTGEKVFLECVQDMDHENMFWYRQDPGLGLRLIYFSYDVKMKEKGDIPEGYSVSREKKERFSLILESASTNQTSMYLCASSDRTGSNIQYFGAGTRLSVL.

CDR3 DNA sequence: TGTGCCAGCAGTTACCGGCGGGACAGGGGGGCCTATGGCTACACCTTC. Its translation is CASSYRRDRGAYGYTF. This chain uses TRBV6-5 with TRBJ1-2, with 11 bases that match TRBD1. Per the germline V gene, CDR1 is MNHEY and CDR2 is SVGAGI. There are 16 residues in the CDR3. J gave up 4 bases and V 2 bases, and 6 bases lay outside the gene matches.

The chain couples TRBV4-1 to TRBJ1-6, with D perhaps TRBD1 (5 bases). V dropped 0 bases and J dropped 10 bases, with 22 bases sitting between them. The CDR3 is made up of 18 amino acids. CDR1 and CDR2 (germline): MGHRA, YSYEKL. CDR3 in amino acids: CASSQDRGGSPATSPLHF. In DNA form, the CDR3 reads TGCGCCAGCAGCCAAGATCGCGGGGGGAGCCCGGCCACCTCACCCCTCCACTTT.

The V gene is TRBV9, the J gene TRBJ2-7, with TRBD1 identical over 8 bases. The CDR3 spans 15 residues. The trim removed 4 bases at V and 3 bases at J, leaving 9 bases unmatched. Germline loops: CDR1 SGDLS, CDR2 YYNGEE. CDR3 loop: CASSQGGTGDYEQYF. The CDR3 DNA reads as TGTGCCAGCAGCCAAGGTGGGACAGGAGACTACGAGCAGTACTTC.

The genes are TRBV11-3 and TRBJ2-1; D possibly corresponds to TRBD1 (5 bases). The germline gives CDR1 SGHNT, CDR2 YENEEA. CDR3 size: 14 residues. With 3 bases removed from V and 6 bases from J, the gap between germline ends came to 12 bases. CDR3: CASSLSRVFNEQFF. DNA of the CDR3: TGTGCCAGCAGCTTGAGCAGGGTTTTCAATGAGCAGTTCTTC.

Only a few counts were recorded for this clone. The J gene is TRBJ1-1, the V gene TRBV6-1; 8 positions agree with TRBD1. Germline loops: CDR1 MNHNS, CDR2 SASEGT. The CDR3 contains 14 residues. The J segment lost 1 base and the V segment lost 6 bases, leaving 4 bases of the junction unmatched. CDR3 in DNA: TGTGCCAGCAGCAAGGACAGGGCGAACACTGAAGCTTTCTTT. Protein product: CASSKDRANTEAFF.

The gene calls are TRBV9 and TRBJ2-2; D remains unclear. V was pared by 0 bases and J by 6 bases, with 9 bases between. Looked up from germline, CDR1 is SGDLS and CDR2 is YYNGEE. There are 14 residues in the CDR3. The chain's CDR3 is CASSVVTESGELFF. The CDR3 nucleotides read TGTGCCAGCAGCGTAGTTACAGAGTCCGGGGAGCTGTTTTTT.

The chain recombines TRBV7-2 with TRBJ2-5, with TRBD1 matching over 8 bases. Germline V gives CDR1 SGHTA, CDR2 FQGNSA. V shed 0 bases and J 2 bases; nucleotides not matched to a gene: 5. This CDR3 is built from 16 residues. This chain's CDR3 is CASSLAQGAGQETQYF. The CDR3 nucleotides read TGTGCCAGCAGCTTAGCCCAGGGGGCAGGGCAAGAGACCCAGTACTTC. The full variable domain, in which reference TRBV7-2 and TRBJ2-5 provide the parts outside the CDR3, is GAGVSQSPSNKVTEKGKDVELRCDPISGHTALYWYRQSLGQGLEFLIYFQGNSAPDKSGLPSDRFSAERTGGSVSTLTIQRTQQEDSAVYLCASSLAQGAGQETQYFGPGTRLLVL.

V gene TRBV7-6 combines with J gene TRBJ2-3; TRBD2 is a possible D gene (7 bases). The germline CDR1 and CDR2 sequences are SGHVS and FNYEAQ. The CDR3 has 17 residues. V was clipped by 0 bases and J by 0 bases, with 13 bases between them. CDR3 DNA: TGTGCCAGCAGCTTAGCCGGGGGGCAGGGAAGCACAGATACGCAGTATTTT. Its protein is CASSLAGGQGSTDTQYF.

In this sample, this clone turned up a few times. This sequence joins TRBV4-3 and TRBJ1-4; D remains unclear. Germline V gene lookup returns CDR1 LGHNA and CDR2 YSLEER. Trimming removed 6 bases at V and 3 bases at J, with 8 bases between. The CDR3 runs to 13 residues. The CDR3 loop is CASSQRSNEKLFF. DNA of the CDR3: TGCGCCAGCAGTCAGCGGTCTAATGAAAAACTGTTTTTT.

The chain is built from TRBV9 and TRBJ2-5; TRBD2 might be the D (6 bases). CDR1 and CDR2 from the germline V gene are SGDLS and YYNGEE. The CDR3 spans 15 residues. Trimming took off 1 base at V and 5 bases at J, with 15 bases between the two ends. The chain's CDR3 is CASSVRAGPEETQYF. The CDR3 DNA reads TGTGCCAGCAGCGTACGGGCGGGGCCCGAGGAGACCCAGTACTTC. The entire variable domain, with the rest obtained from reference TRBV9 and TRBJ2-5, is as follows: DSGVTQTPKHLITATGQRVTLRCSPRSGDLSVYWYQQSLDQGLQFLIQYYNGEERAKGNILERFSAQQFPDLHSELNLSSLELGDSALYFCASSVRAGPEETQYFGPGTRLLVL.

Notes on this clone: The sample holds other DNA sequences that translate to the same CDR3. Written as DNA, the CDR3 is TGTGCCAGCAGCCTCGGGACAGGGAATTCACCCCTCCACTTT. Residues: CASSLGTGNSPLHF. This chain connects TRBV7-9 to TRBJ1-6, with TRBD1 matching 9 bases. The CDR3 totals 14 residues. J lost 7 bases, V lost 5 bases, and 3 bases had no gene match. Germline assignment: CDR1 SEHNR and CDR2 FQNEAQ (reference sequence).

This clone was counted a single time. This chain connects TRBV28 to TRBJ1-2, with a tentative D call TRBD1 (5 bases). The CDR3 runs to 15 residues. CDR1 and CDR2 (germline): MDHEN, SYDVKM. With 5 bases removed from V and 5 bases from J, the gap between germline ends came to 18 bases. The CDR3 sequence is CASSLSYPGGYGYTF. The CDR3 nucleotides are TGTGCCAGCAGTCTCTCGTATCCGGGGGGTTATGGCTACACCTTC.

The chain combines TRBV5-6 with TRBJ2-7, with TRBD2 matching 9 bases. The trim removed 3 bases at V and 2 bases at J, leaving 9 bases unmatched. The CDR3 loop spans 16 amino acids. Germline V lookup: CDR1 SGHDT, CDR2 YYEEEE. The CDR3 nucleotides are TGTGCCAGCAGCTCCTCACTAGCGGGCTATGCCTACGAGCAGTACTTC. This sequence encodes CASSSSLAGYAYEQYF.